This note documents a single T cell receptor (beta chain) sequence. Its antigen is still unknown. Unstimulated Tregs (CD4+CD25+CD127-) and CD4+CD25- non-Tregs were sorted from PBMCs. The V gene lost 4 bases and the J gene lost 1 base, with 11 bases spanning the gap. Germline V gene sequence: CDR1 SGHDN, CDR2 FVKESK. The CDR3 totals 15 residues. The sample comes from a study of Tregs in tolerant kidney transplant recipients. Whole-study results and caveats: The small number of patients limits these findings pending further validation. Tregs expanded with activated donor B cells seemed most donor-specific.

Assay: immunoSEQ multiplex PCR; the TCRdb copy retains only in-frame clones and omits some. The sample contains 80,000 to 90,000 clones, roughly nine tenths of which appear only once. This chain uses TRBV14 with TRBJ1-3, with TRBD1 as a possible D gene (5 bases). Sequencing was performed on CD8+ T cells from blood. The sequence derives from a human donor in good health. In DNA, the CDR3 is TGTGCCAGCAGCCTTCAGGGTGGGTCTGGAAACACCATATATTTT. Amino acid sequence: CASSLQGGSGNTIYF.